The 20 T cell receptor beta chains below all came from one sample that was sequenced in a study of blood T cell repertoires in COVID-19. Generated by immunoSEQ multiplex PCR, the TCRdb table keeps only in-frame clones and is missing some. The table lists fewer than 250,000 clones, 86% of them singletons. Sequencing input: peripheral blood. The receptor set was obtained from a man aged 50 or older with acute or convalescent COVID-19.

This chain uses TRBV5-8 with TRBJ1-1; 8 positions match TRBD1. The CDR3 is made up of 15 amino acids. Per germline, CDR1 SGHTS and CDR2 YDEGEE. The trim removed 3 bases at V and 5 bases at J, leaving 9 bases unmatched. The CDR3 bases are TGTGCCAGCAGCTCCTACAGGGGGGCAAGGACTGAAGCTTTCTTT. Its protein is CASSSYRGARTEAFF.

J is TRBJ2-7 and V is TRBV3-1 (or the pseudogene TRBV3-2); TRBD1 agrees at 7 bases. The CDR3 has 14 residues. Germline V gene lookup returns CDR1 LGHDT and CDR2 YNNKEL (reference sequence). V was pared by 5 bases and J by 8 bases, with 12 bases of the junction left unmatched. In DNA, the CDR3 is TGTGCCAGCAGCGATCCGGGACAGCTTCTCAAGCAGTACTTC. Its protein product is CASSDPGQLLKQYF.

The gene calls are TRBV4-2 and TRBJ2-3, with TRBD2 matching 8 bases. Germline V gene data show CDR1 as LGHNA and CDR2 as YNFKEQ. V shed 0 bases, J shed 3 bases, and the junction held 5 bases outside the gene matches. This CDR3 is built from 16 residues. The CDR3 nucleotides are TGTGCCAGCAGCCAAGATCTTGGCGGGGGGACAGATACGCAGTATTTT. Translated, it gives CASSQDLGGGTDTQYF.

The gene calls are TRBV5-4 and TRBJ2-1, with 9 bases fitting TRBD2. Germline assignment: CDR1 SGHNT and CDR2 YYREEE (reference sequence). The CDR3 consists of 16 residues. Losses at the gene ends were 0 bases for V and 4 bases for J; bases not matched to a gene: 5. As DNA, the CDR3 is TGTGCCAGCAGCTTGGAATGGCGGGGGGGGTACAATGAGCAGTTCTTC. Translation: CASSLEWRGGYNEQFF.

The rearrangement uses TRBV5-1 and TRBJ2-5; D might be TRBD1 (5 bases). The CDR3 length is 14 residues. The ends were cut back, 0 bases at V and 5 bases at J, with 11 bases in the middle. Germline V lookup: CDR1 SGHRS, CDR2 YFSETQ. The chain's CDR3 is CASSLVQGVETQYF. CDR3 nucleotide sequence: TGCGCCAGCAGCTTGGTGCAGGGTGTGGAGACCCAGTACTTC.

The rearrangement links TRBV5-1 to TRBJ2-1, with 11 bases aligning to TRBD2. Germline CDR1 is SGHRS and CDR2 is YFSETQ. There are 16 residues in the CDR3. Unmatched junction bases numbered 3, after V lost 0 bases and J lost 4 bases. As DNA, the CDR3 is TGCGCCAGCAGCTTGGAGACTAGCGGGGATTACAATGAGCAGTTCTTC. Amino acid sequence: CASSLETSGDYNEQFF.

The chain joins TRBV2 to TRBJ2-3; 8 bases align to TRBD1. The CDR3 has 15 amino acids. In germline, CDR1 is SNHLY, CDR2 FYNNEI. The J segment lost 0 bases and the V segment lost 3 bases, leaving 2 bases of the junction unmatched. The DNA of the CDR3 is TGTGCCAGCAGTGACAGGGGGCGCAGCACAGATACGCAGTATTTT. The encoded protein is CASSDRGRSTDTQYF.

The chain has TRBV2 and TRBJ1-1; a weak D match, TRBD1 (6 bases). The CDR3 has 13 residues. Trimming removed 6 bases from V and 2 bases from J, with 10 bases in between. Germline V gene sequence: CDR1 SNHLY, CDR2 FYNNEI. This CDR3 is CASRGALNTEAFF. In DNA, the CDR3 is TGTGCCAGCAGGGGGGCCCTCAACACTGAAGCTTTCTTT.

The chain is built from TRBV4-1 and TRBJ2-1, with D hard to call. Germline assignment: CDR1 MGHRA and CDR2 YSYEKL. Trimming pared 0 bases from V and 9 bases from J, leaving 9 bases between. The CDR3 extends over 13 amino acids. The CDR3 DNA is TGCGCCAGCAGCCAAGATGGGCTCTTTGAGCAGTTCTTC. Protein product: CASSQDGLFEQFF.

The rearrangement uses TRBV4-2 and TRBJ1-5; perhaps TRBD1 as D (6 bases). CDR1 and CDR2 from the germline V gene are LGHNA and YNFKEQ. The CDR3 runs 17 residues. V lost 1 base to trimming and J lost 1 base, with 14 bases between them. CDR3 sequence: CASSQVDTGRSNQPQHF. CDR3 DNA: TGTGCCAGCAGCCAAGTTGACACAGGGCGAAGCAATCAGCCCCAGCATTTT.

In its sample, this clone was seen a few times. The chain links TRBV29-1 to TRBJ1-5; TRBD1 is a possible D gene (6 bases). V lost 4 bases and J lost 2, with 9 bases in between. The germline V gene has CDR1 SQVTM and CDR2 ANQGSEA. CDR3 length: 13 residues. For the CDR3, the DNA is TGCAGCGTTGTGGCAGGGGGCAATCAGCCCCAGCATTTT. It translates to CSVVAGGNQPQHF.

The chain has TRBV7-9 and TRBJ1-2, with D maybe TRBD1 (5 bases). The CDR3 totals 13 residues. Germline CDR1 is SEHNR and CDR2 is FQNEAQ (reference sequence). V was cut by 5 bases and J by 4 bases, with 11 bases left in between. The CDR3 DNA sequence: TGTGCCAGCAGCCGAACAGGCCCCTATGGCTACACCTTC. Translating gives CASSRTGPYGYTF.

Only one count was recorded for this clone. The gene calls are TRBV19 and TRBJ2-1; perhaps TRBD2 as D (6 bases). The germline V and J ends were trimmed by 6 bases and 7 bases, with 13 bases remaining between them. The CDR3 extends over 13 amino acids. CDR1 is LNHDA and CDR2 is SQIVND in the germline V gene (reference sequence). The CDR3 DNA follows: TGTGCCAGTAGCGGTGGAGGGGAGAATGAGCAGTTCTTC. It encodes CASSGGGENEQFF.

The chain recombines TRBV10-2 with TRBJ2-1; no reliable D call. The CDR3 is 11 residues long. Germline-derived CDR1 and CDR2 are WSHSY and SAAADI. Deletions cut 7 bases from V and 14 bases from J, with 15 bases between. DNA of the CDR3: TGCGCCAGCAATAACGGCGGTGGTGAGTTCTTC. This gives the protein CASNNGGGEFF.

V gene TRBV7-9 combines with J gene TRBJ1-5; no clear D gene. The CDR3 covers 13 residues. The ends were cut back, 1 base at V and 6 bases at J, with 7 bases in the middle. Germline V gene lookup returns CDR1 SEHNR and CDR2 FQNEAQ (reference sequence). The CDR3: CASSLGESQPQHF. CDR3 DNA sequence: TGTGCCAGCAGCTTAGGGGAGAGTCAGCCCCAGCATTTT.

The rearrangement joins TRBV3-1 (or the pseudogene TRBV3-2) to TRBJ1-1; D gene ambiguous. This CDR3 has 19 amino acids. V was pared by 4 bases and J by 8 bases, with 32 bases between. Germline values: CDR1 LGHDT, CDR2 YNNKEL (reference sequence). The CDR3 is CASSRDTGRAAGRFGEAFF. The CDR3 nucleotides are TGTGCCAGCAGCCGCGACACTGGGCGGGCGGCCGGGCGCTTTGGGGAAGCTTTCTTT.

In nucleotides, the CDR3 is TGCGCCAGCAGCACGGACAGCTCCTACAATGAGCAGTTCTTC. Residues: CASSTDSSYNEQFF. The V gene is TRBV5-1, the J gene TRBJ2-1, with a possible D match to TRBD1 (6 bases). The germline gives CDR1 SGHRS, CDR2 YFSETQ. The ends were cut back, 4 bases at V and 0 bases at J, with 8 bases in the middle. CDR3 length: 14 residues.

The chain couples TRBV19 to TRBJ2-3; a weak D match, TRBD1 (5 bases). Per germline, CDR1 LNHDA and CDR2 SQIVND (reference sequence). The germline V and J ends were trimmed by 7 bases and 2 bases, with 16 bases remaining between them. This CDR3 comprises 15 residues. CDR3 sequence: CASTRGGQVTDTQYF. The CDR3 bases are TGTGCCAGTACTAGGGGTGGGCAGGTCACAGATACGCAGTATTTT.

J is TRBJ2-2 and V is TRBV7-6, with D possibly matching TRBD2 (5 bases). The ends were cut back, 4 bases at V and 2 bases at J, with 14 bases in the middle. This CDR3 region has 16 residues. Germline V lookup: CDR1 SGHVS, CDR2 FNYEAQ. CDR3 DNA: TGTGCCAGCAGCTCTCCCGGGATAGTTAACACCGGGGAGCTGTTTTTT. It encodes CASSSPGIVNTGELFF.

V is TRBV18 and J is TRBJ2-7, with D possibly being TRBD1 (5 bases). In germline, CDR1 is KGHSH, CDR2 LQKENI. Trimming stripped 4 bases from V and 3 bases from J, with 10 bases between. The CDR3 contains 13 residues. CDR3 amino acids: CASSRGEGYEQYF. The CDR3 nucleotides read TGTGCCAGCTCACGGGGCGAAGGCTACGAGCAGTACTTC.